This T cell receptor beta chain was retrieved from a study of regulatory T cells in long-lasting Graves disease. Study-level findings and limits: Among samples with persistent disease, TRBV28, TRBJ1-2 and TRBJ2-5 were favored.

The TCR library was made from RNA that had been extracted from PBMCs in TRIzol. Graves' disease diagnosis used American Thyroid Association guidelines. Via MiXCR, TCRdb re-called the reads, giving one row per CDR3 protein. Altogether about 1,200 distinct CDR3 sequences are present, 54% being singletons, with the ten largest covering about 14%. On this clonotype itself: Antigen specificity is unknown.

V was pared by 8 bases and J by 0 bases, with 10 bases between. The germline V gene encodes CDR1 WSHSY and CDR2 SAAADI. The CDR3 loop spans 14 amino acids. The chain uses TRBV10-2 and TRBJ2-2; tentatively, D is TRBD2 (6 bases). The origin of this receptor is a female donor with Graves disease. Sequencing was performed on peripheral blood mononuclear cells (PBMCs), taken with antithyroid drug treatment, in newly diagnosed or persistent Graves disease (not recorded which). CDR3 region: CASGDFPNTGELFF. Written as DNA, the CDR3 is TGCGCCAGCGGGGACTTCCCGAACACCGGGGAGCTGTTTTTT.